This TCR beta chain was captured in a study of CD8 T cells in ankylosing spondylitis. General study results and limits: Several of the motif variants were reported before in synovial fluid and blood from reactive arthritis. The authors reported significant enrichment of disease-linked clones in matched ankylosing spondylitis synovial fluid. Seven to nine highly homologous variants made up a TCR beta motif, and this motif appeared characteristic of ankylosing spondylitis blood.

Each TCR beta library was made by quantitative 5'-RACE that incorporated molecular barcodes. From the 5' RACE reads, TCRdb called clonotypes with MiXCR, one entry per CDR3 protein. The table lists some 800,000 distinct CDR3 sequences, approximately 12% of them singletons. This clonotype was detected a few times. No antigen is known for it. The CDR3 runs to 11 residues. The germline V and J ends were trimmed by 5 bases and 7 bases, with 8 bases remaining between them. Sequencing was performed on blood, either unsorted or a sorted T cell fraction (not recorded which). This rearrangement joins TRBV12-3 or TRBV12-4 to TRBJ1-1, with unresolved D. This receptor was identified in a male donor with ankylosing spondylitis. The CDR3 DNA follows: TGTGCCAGCAGTACGTACAGTGAAGCTTTCTTT. Amino acids: CASSTYSEAFF.